The TCR beta chain under discussion was sequenced for a study of T cell responses to AZD1222 COVID-19 vaccine. Whole-study results and caveats: Regions 160-218 and 743-854 dominated among vaccine-associated CD4 TCRs spanning spike. Spike-specific TCR breadth and depth were elevated following two AZD1222 doses. Repertoire samples came only from after the peak T cell response.

Trimming took 5 bases from V and 2 from J; bases not matched to a gene: 0. This CDR3 has 12 residues. The germline gives CDR1 MNHEY, CDR2 SVGEGT. This clone came up once. Its antigen is currently unknown. In the same sample, other DNA sequences code for this CDR3. Generated by immunoSEQ multiplex PCR, the TCRdb table keeps only in-frame clones and is missing some. The table shows 150,000 or so clones, with 80% to 90% occurring only once. The receptor was derived from an adult in good health. The V call is TRBV6-2 or TRBV6-3, the J call TRBJ2-7, with TRBD1 identical over 7 bases. The specimen was peripheral blood, collected on day 0 of AZD1222 vaccination. CDR3 amino acids: CASSQGAYEQYF. The CDR3 region has the DNA TGTGCCAGCAGTCAGGGGGCCTACGAGCAGTACTTC.